This TCR beta chain is from a study of tumor-infiltrating lymphocytes in localized non-small cell lung cancer. Germline V gives CDR1 MGHRA, CDR2 YSYEKL. The V end lost 0 bases, the J end lost 6 bases, and 14 bases lay between the germline ends. The CDR3 is 15 amino acids. Measured with immunoSEQ multiplex PCR; TCRdb has only the in-frame clones, and not every one. The table includes more than 2,500 clones, more than 35% detected once. Sequencing was done on a sample of uninvolved lung tissue not adjacent to the tumor. The receptor comes from a human donor with non-small cell lung cancer. The chain is built from TRBV4-1 and TRBJ2-5; D could derive from TRBD1 or TRBD2 (5 bases each). CDR3 residues: CASSQDRALAQTQYF. For the CDR3, the DNA is TGCGCCAGCAGCCAAGACAGGGCCCTAGCCCAGACCCAGTACTTC.